The 11 T cell receptor beta chains below all came from one sample that was sequenced in a study of OX40 agonist ivuxolimab in advanced cancers. Profiling relied on immunoSEQ multiplex PCR, and the TCRdb table lists in-frame clones only, not all of them. The sample includes 55,000 to 65,000 clones, 82% of them seen just once. Sequences were derived from CD4+ or CD8+ T cells sorted from blood, sampled in a trial of the OX40 agonist ivuxolimab. The origin of the receptors is an adult with an advanced solid tumor such as melanoma, head and neck, liver or kidney cancer.

The gene calls are TRBV18 and TRBJ1-5; possible D gene TRBD1, 5 bases. In germline, CDR1 is KGHSH, CDR2 LQKENI. The CDR3 is 14 residues long. Trimming removed 3 bases at V and 7 bases at J, with 13 bases between. The CDR3 DNA is TGTGCCAGCTCACCTGCAGGGAGGAGACAGCCCCAGCATTTT. Encoded protein: CASSPAGRRQPQHF.

The table lists this clone with a few counts. V gene TRBV5-6 combines with J gene TRBJ2-1; 13 nucleotides match TRBD2. Germline V CDR1 and CDR2: SGHDT, YYEEEE. J was trimmed by 9 bases and V by 2 bases; bases with no gene match: 5. The CDR3 extends over 15 amino acids. Here the CDR3 DNA reads TGTGCCAGCAGCTTCACTAGCGGGAGGGCCTCTGAGCAGTTCTTC. Translated, it gives CASSFTSGRASEQFF.

This chain connects TRBV7-2 to TRBJ2-7; 7 bases are a match to TRBD1. The germline gives CDR1 SGHTA, CDR2 FQGNSA. Trimming cost V 1 base and J 3 bases; bases outside gene matches: 6. The CDR3 covers 15 residues. CDR3 protein: CASSLVRQGVYEQYF. The CDR3 region has the DNA TGTGCCAGCAGCTTAGTTCGGCAGGGGGTCTACGAGCAGTACTTC.

The gene calls are TRBV7-2 and TRBJ2-5; 10 nucleotides agree with TRBD2. Germline CDR1 SGHTA, CDR2 FQGNSA. The CDR3 has 15 amino acids. With V trimmed by 5 bases and J by 5 bases, 8 bases remained unmatched. CDR3: CASSGGGTSDETQYF. The DNA for the CDR3 is TGTGCCAGCAGCGGGGGAGGGACTAGCGATGAGACCCAGTACTTC.

V usage is TRBV29-1 and J usage is TRBJ2-1; D remains ambiguous. In germline, CDR1 is SQVTM, CDR2 ANQGSEA. V was cut by 6 bases and J by 13 bases, with 13 bases left in between. The CDR3 runs to 10 residues. CDR3 protein: CSVSPSEQFF. CDR3 bases: TGCAGCGTCAGCCCTTCGGAACAGTTCTTC.

This clone has only one observation. The chain joins TRBV11-2 to TRBJ1-4, with D unresolved. Germline V gene data show CDR1 as SGHAT and CDR2 as FQNNGV. Trimming took 1 base from V and 0 from J, leaving 6 bases between them. This CDR3 is built from 15 residues. The CDR3 nucleotides read TGTGCCAGCAGCTTAGGGGCAACAACTAATGAAAAACTGTTTTTT. Its protein product is CASSLGATTNEKLFF.

For this clone: Other DNA sequences in the sample encode the same CDR3. The chain couples TRBV5-6 to TRBJ1-3; no firm D call. The CDR3 runs to 14 residues. Trimming removed 0 bases from V and 2 bases from J, with 6 bases in between. CDR1 and CDR2 (germline): SGHDT, YYEEEE. The CDR3 bases are TGTGCCAGCAGCTTGGTAGGACCTGGAAACACCATATATTTT. This encodes CASSLVGPGNTIYF.

This chain joins TRBV6-5 and TRBJ2-3; D might be TRBD1 (6 bases). In germline, CDR1 is MNHEY, CDR2 SVGAGI. V was trimmed by 0 bases and J by 2 bases, leaving 9 bases between them. This CDR3 has 15 amino acids. The CDR3 here is CASSYSQGTTDTQYF. DNA of the CDR3: TGTGCCAGCAGTTACTCACAGGGAACCACAGATACGCAGTATTTT.

This clone was seen just once. The genes are TRBV4-3 and TRBJ2-1; tentative D call: TRBD2 (6 bases). This CDR3 has 16 residues. Germline assignment: CDR1 LGHNA and CDR2 YSLEER. The ends were cut back, 0 bases at V and 0 bases at J, with 9 bases in the middle. This chain's CDR3 is CASSQDRGNSYNEQFF. The CDR3 region has the DNA TGCGCCAGCAGCCAAGACCGCGGGAACTCCTACAATGAGCAGTTCTTC.

The chain links TRBV28 to TRBJ2-1; TRBD1 aligns across 8 bases. Germline lookup yields CDR1 MDHEN and CDR2 SYDVKM. Trimming took 3 bases from V and 12 from J; bases not matched to a gene: 7. The CDR3 has 13 residues. The CDR3 DNA follows: TGTGCCAGCAGTTTGGACAGGGTTCTGCCGCAGTTCTTC. It yields the protein CASSLDRVLPQFF.

V is TRBV5-1 and J is TRBJ2-6, with 7 bases matching TRBD1. This CDR3 is 17 amino acids long. J lost 0 bases, V lost 4 bases, and 7 bases had no gene match. Germline loops: CDR1 SGHRS, CDR2 YFSETQ. This CDR3 reads CASSLLTGISGANVLTF. The CDR3 DNA follows: TGCGCCAGCAGCCTATTGACAGGGATCTCTGGGGCCAACGTCCTGACTTTC.